Presented here are 7 T cell receptor beta chains from one specimen sequenced in a study of blood T cell repertoires in COVID-19. Libraries were prepared by immunoSEQ multiplex PCR; TCRdb keeps only in-frame clonotypes and omits some of them. The table lists some 210,000 clones, almost 85% of them singletons, with 12% in the top ten. The sequenced sample was peripheral blood. All receptors come from a middle-aged woman with acute or convalescent COVID-19.

The chain is built from TRBV15 and TRBJ2-7, with D maybe TRBD2 (7 bases). The CDR3 runs 15 residues. V was trimmed by 0 bases and J by 4 bases, leaving 13 bases between them. The germline V gene has CDR1 LNHNV and CDR2 YYDKDF (reference sequence). The CDR3, as DNA: TGTGCCACCAGCAGAGATAGGGGGGGAGATTACGAGCAGTACTTC. Translation: CATSRDRGGDYEQYF. The full variable domain, with the rest looked up from reference TRBV15 and TRBJ2-7, is DAMVIQNPRYQVTQFGKPVTLSCSQTLNHNVMYWYQQKSSQAPKLLFHYYDKDFNNEADTPDNFQSRRPNTSFCFLDIRSPGLGDTAMYLCATSRDRGGDYEQYFGPGTRLTVT.

This clone was recorded once. The CDR3 sequence is CASSPLGGNTGELFF. CDR3 in DNA: TGTGCCAGCAGTCCCCTAGGGGGGAACACCGGGGAGCTGTTTTTT. V is TRBV27 and J is TRBJ2-2; maybe TRBD1 (6 bases). Trimming took 5 bases from V and 1 from J, leaving 11 bases between them. Per germline, CDR1 MNHEY and CDR2 SMNVEV (reference sequence). The CDR3 contains 15 residues.

The rearrangement uses TRBV10-1 and TRBJ2-1, with TRBD2 identical over 8 bases. Germline CDR1 WNHNN, CDR2 SYGVQD (reference sequence). With V trimmed by 2 bases and J by 4 bases, 7 bases remained unmatched. This CDR3 is built from 16 residues. CDR3 protein: CASSEGPGGRYNEQFF. CDR3 sequence (DNA): TGCGCCAGCAGTGAGGGCCCCGGCGGGAGGTACAATGAGCAGTTCTTC.

The chain links TRBV10-2 to TRBJ2-1; possible D gene TRBD1, 5 bases. V shed 4 bases and J shed 1 base, with 8 bases lying between them. The CDR3 extends over 14 amino acids. Germline V CDR1 and CDR2: WSHSY, SAAADI. The CDR3 region has the DNA TGCGCCAGCAGTGGGCAGGGTTCCTACAATGAGCAGTTCTTC. Protein product: CASSGQGSYNEQFF.

The gene calls are TRBV7-3 and TRBJ2-1; no firm D call. The germline V gene has CDR1 SGHTA and CDR2 FQGTGA. V lost 2 bases to trimming and J lost 5 bases, with 7 bases between them. The CDR3 extends over 13 amino acids. The CDR3 region has the DNA TGTGCCAGCAGCTTAGTGAGAGACAATGAGCAGTTCTTC. Its translation is CASSLVRDNEQFF.

The chain carries TRBV6-5 and TRBJ1-5; maybe TRBD1 (5 bases). The V end was cut by 7 bases, the J end by 7 bases, with 14 bases between. The CDR3 extends over 13 amino acids. Germline V gives CDR1 MNHEY, CDR2 SVGAGI. The CDR3 bases are TGTGCCAGCACACAGGAGGGTTTCCAGCCCCAGCATTTT. Protein sequence: CASTQEGFQPQHF.

The table lists this clone with a count of one. The chain carries TRBV5-1 and TRBJ1-4; D is undetermined. V was pared by 4 bases and J by 5 bases, with 18 bases between. This CDR3 comprises 16 residues. Per the germline V gene, CDR1 is SGHRS and CDR2 is YFSETQ. The CDR3 DNA is TGCGCCAGCAGCAACCCGGCCTACTCTAGGAATGAAAAACTGTTTTTT. Translated: CASSNPAYSRNEKLFF. Looking up the rest from reference TRBV5-1 and TRBJ1-4 gives the full variable domain: KAGVTQTPRYLIKTRGQQVTLSCSPISGHRSVSWYQQTPGQGLQFLFEYFSETQRNKGNFPGRFSGRQFSNSRSEMNVSTLELGDSALYLCASSNPAYSRNEKLFFGSGTQLSVL.